One and the same sample provided the 21 T cell receptor beta chains below, sequenced in a study of OX40 agonist ivuxolimab in advanced cancers. Data came from immunoSEQ multiplex PCR; TCRdb stores just in-frame clones and leaves some out. The sample shows tens of thousands of clones, around 83% of them seen only once. The sequencing used CD4+ or CD8+ T cells sorted from blood, collected in a trial of the OX40 agonist ivuxolimab. Every receptor here comes from an adult with an advanced solid tumor such as melanoma, head and neck, liver or kidney cancer.

The chain is built from TRBV28 and TRBJ2-6; D gene uncertain. Trimming cost V 7 bases and J 4 bases, with 2 bases left between them. This CDR3 is 11 amino acids long. Germline lookup yields CDR1 MDHEN and CDR2 SYDVKM. The CDR3 nucleotides read TGTGCCAGCAACGGGGCCAACGTCCTGACTTTC. Translation: CASNGANVLTF.

CDR3 sequence reads: CASSLSRGRTEAFF. The CDR3 region has the DNA TGTGCCAGCAGTCTCAGCCGGGGTCGGACTGAAGCTTTCTTT. The gene calls are TRBV6-5 and TRBJ1-1; D unresolved. V lost 5 bases to trimming and J lost 5 bases, with 15 bases between them. Germline V gene data show CDR1 as MNHEY and CDR2 as SVGAGI. There are 14 residues in the CDR3.

This chain joins TRBV9 and TRBJ2-1; D perhaps matches TRBD1 (5 bases). Looked up from germline, CDR1 is SGDLS and CDR2 is YYNGEE. V shed 2 bases and J shed 3 bases, with 15 bases lying between them. This CDR3 spans 16 amino acids. The CDR3 nucleotides read TGTGCCAGCAGCGTCGGTAACAGGCCAGGCTACAATGAGCAGTTCTTC. This codes for CASSVGNRPGYNEQFF.

The chain carries TRBV19 and TRBJ2-1; 10 bases align to TRBD2. This CDR3 comprises 21 residues. Germline V CDR1 and CDR2: LNHDA, SQIVND (reference sequence). Trimming removed 6 bases from V and 6 bases from J; junction bases left unmatched: 26. CDR3 region: CASRMKVGASGSIYRPNEQFF. CDR3 nucleotide sequence: TGTGCCAGTAGAATGAAGGTGGGGGCTAGCGGGAGTATATACCGTCCCAATGAGCAGTTCTTC.

CDR3 DNA sequence: TGTGCCAGCAGCTTAGGAGGTACCACCGGGGAGCTGTTTTTT. The encoded protein is CASSLGGTTGELFF. The genes are TRBV7-6 and TRBJ2-2; D gene uncertain. The germline CDR1 and CDR2 sequences are SGHVS and FNYEAQ. Trimming stripped 1 base from V and 4 bases from J, with 7 bases between. This CDR3 is built from 14 residues.

This clone came up once. V gene TRBV4-2 combines with J gene TRBJ2-2, with no clear D. In germline, CDR1 is LGHNA, CDR2 YNFKEQ. V was trimmed by 0 bases and J by 1 base, leaving 6 bases between them. The CDR3 consists of 15 residues. CDR3: CASSQDLGNTGELFF. The CDR3 nucleotides are TGTGCCAGCAGCCAAGACTTGGGGAACACCGGGGAGCTGTTTTTT.

This clone has only one observation. The chain combines TRBV2 with TRBJ1-3; the match to TRBD1 covers 7 bases. Germline trimming cut 2 bases from V and 4 bases from J; bases unmatched to any gene: 5. The CDR3 extends over 15 amino acids. Germline V gene sequence: CDR1 SNHLY, CDR2 FYNNEI. CDR3 sequence (DNA): TGTGCCAGCAGTGAAATCAGGGGGACAGGAAACACCATATATTTT. Translation: CASSEIRGTGNTIYF.

This clone has more than one count but fewer than ten. The rearrangement uses TRBV28 and TRBJ2-7; TRBD2 matches 14 bases. Germline V gene data show CDR1 as MDHEN and CDR2 as SYDVKM. The CDR3 length is 20 residues. Germline trimming cut 2 bases from V and 2 bases from J; bases unmatched to any gene: 14. This chain's CDR3 is CASSLASTSGTSGSPYEQYF. The CDR3 bases are TGTGCCAGCAGTTTAGCCTCTACCTCCGGGACTAGCGGGAGTCCCTACGAGCAGTACTTC.

The CDR3 spells CASSGTVTNTEAFF. The CDR3 coding sequence is TGTGCCAGCAGCGGGACAGTCACGAACACTGAAGCTTTCTTT. V and J are TRBV7-9 and TRBJ1-1, with 7 bases fitting TRBD1. The CDR3 covers 14 residues. J was trimmed by 1 base and V by 5 bases; bases with no gene match: 4. Germline-derived CDR1 and CDR2 are SEHNR and FQNEAQ (reference sequence).

J is TRBJ2-1 and V is TRBV6-4; 8 nucleotides align to TRBD2. The CDR3 length is 15 residues. Germline loops: CDR1 MRHNA, CDR2 SNTAGT. The V gene end was trimmed by 0 bases and the J gene end by 11 bases; junction bases not matched to a gene: 9. The DNA for the CDR3 is TGTGCCAGCAGTGACTCGGTAGCGGGGACCACTAAGCAGTTCTTC. This gives the protein CASSDSVAGTTKQFF.

The table lists this clone with a count of one. This rearrangement joins TRBV6-5 to TRBJ2-4; D not certain. This CDR3 spans 12 amino acids. V was cut by 6 bases and J by 8 bases, with 11 bases left in between. Looked up from germline, CDR1 is MNHEY and CDR2 is SVGAGI. The CDR3 loop is CASSRGRDIQYF. DNA of the CDR3: TGTGCCAGCAGCCGCGGACGGGACATTCAGTACTTC.

A note on this clone: In the same sample, other DNA sequences code for this CDR3. The rearrangement uses TRBV19 and TRBJ2-2; TRBD1 or TRBD2 may be the D gene (5 bases each). Trimming stripped 0 bases from V and 7 bases from J, with 9 bases between. This CDR3 has 14 amino acids. Germline V gives CDR1 LNHDA, CDR2 SQIVND (reference sequence). The CDR3 protein is CASSIEGTRGELFF. The CDR3 bases are TGTGCCAGTAGTATAGAGGGGACGCGCGGGGAGCTGTTTTTT. Looking up the rest from reference TRBV19 and TRBJ2-2 gives the full variable domain: DGGITQSPKYLFRKEGQNVTLSCEQNLNHDAMYWYRQDPGQGLRLIYYSQIVNDFQKGDIAEGYSVSREKKESFPLTVTSAQKNPTAFYLCASSIEGTRGELFFGEGSRLTVL.

The CDR3 sequence: CSVARDSPPKEQYF. CDR3 coding DNA: TGCAGCGTCGCACGGGACAGCCCCCCTAAAGAGCAGTACTTC. This chain links TRBV29-1 with TRBJ2-5; 7 nucleotides agree with TRBD1. The CDR3 is 14 residues long. Germline assignment: CDR1 SQVTM and CDR2 ANQGSEA. With V trimmed by 6 bases and J by 11 bases, 18 bases remained unmatched.

This clone was detected once. DNA of the CDR3: TGTGCCAGCAGTACCTACAGGGGGCAGGGGGAGACCCAGTACTTC. The encoded protein is CASSTYRGQGETQYF. The rearrangement links TRBV6-5 to TRBJ2-5, with 9 bases identical to TRBD1. The CDR3 runs 15 residues. V dropped 5 bases and J dropped 5; count of bases not matched to a gene: 9. Germline assignment: CDR1 MNHEY and CDR2 SVGAGI.

The rearrangement links TRBV7-6 to TRBJ2-3; maybe TRBD2 (5 bases). The length of the CDR3 is 16 residues. V lost 2 bases to trimming and J lost 0 bases, with 12 bases between them. Germline V gives CDR1 SGHVS, CDR2 FNYEAQ. Written as DNA, the CDR3 is TGTGCCAGCAGCTTACATCCAGCGGAAAGCACAGATACGCAGTATTTT. This translates into CASSLHPAESTDTQYF.

In this sample, this clone turned up once. In DNA form, the CDR3 reads TGTGCCAGCAGTCCTCGGACCAACTCCTACGAGCAGTACTTC. Its protein is CASSPRTNSYEQYF. The rearrangement links TRBV28 to TRBJ2-7; D call uncertain. The CDR3 contains 14 residues. Trimming stripped 5 bases from V and 0 bases from J, with 11 bases between. Per germline, CDR1 MDHEN and CDR2 SYDVKM.

The chain joins TRBV5-4 to TRBJ2-7, with 13 bases matching TRBD2. Germline V CDR1 and CDR2: SGHNT, YYREEE (reference sequence). This CDR3 spans 17 amino acids. Trimming removed 4 bases from V and 0 bases from J; junction bases left unmatched: 7. The CDR3 region has the DNA TGTGCCAGCAGCCCTGGACTAGCGGGGGTTAGCTCCTACGAGCAGTACTTC. Its protein is CASSPGLAGVSSYEQYF.

This chain connects TRBV29-1 to TRBJ2-2; TRBD2 aligns across 10 bases. The CDR3 loop spans 14 amino acids. V gave up 4 bases and J gave up 6 bases; unmatched junction bases: 5. The germline gives CDR1 SQVTM, CDR2 ANQGSEA. The CDR3 nucleotides read TGCAGCGTTGGCGAGCTAGCGGGGGCCGGGGAGCTGTTTTTT. It yields the protein CSVGELAGAGELFF.

This clone was recorded a few times. The rearrangement joins TRBV6-1 to TRBJ1-2; unclear D gene. The V gene lost 0 bases and the J gene lost 1 base, with 9 bases spanning the gap. Germline V gene sequence: CDR1 MNHNS, CDR2 SASEGT. The CDR3 totals 15 residues. The CDR3 DNA follows: TGTGCCAGCAGTGAAGCCCCTGCTGTTAACTATGGCTACACCTTC. Translation: CASSEAPAVNYGYTF.

The CDR3 sequence: CASSLAGPAGETQYF. As DNA, the CDR3 is TGTGCCAGCAGTCTAGCGGGGCCGGCGGGGGAGACCCAGTACTTC. The chain recombines TRBV6-6 with TRBJ2-5; 9 bases are shared with TRBD2. The V gene end was trimmed by 5 bases and the J gene end by 5 bases; junction bases not matched to a gene: 9. This CDR3 is 15 amino acids long. Germline CDR1 is MNHNY and CDR2 is SVGAGI (reference sequence).

This CDR3 is CASTHRVLYQETQYF. The CDR3 coding sequence is TGTGCCAGCACTCACAGGGTACTATACCAAGAGACCCAGTACTTC. V gene TRBV28 combines with J gene TRBJ2-5; possible D gene TRBD1, 6 bases. Trimming cost V 7 bases and J 0 bases, with 15 bases left between them. The V gene's germline CDR1 is MDHEN and CDR2 SYDVKM. The CDR3 has 15 amino acids.